The 22 T cell receptor beta chains in this list originate from one sample, sequenced in a study of blood T cell repertoires in COVID-19. Data came from immunoSEQ multiplex PCR; TCRdb stores just in-frame clones and leaves some out. The sample gives approximately 150,000 clones, 85% to 90% of which show up once; 35% to 40% is in the top ten. Sample: peripheral blood. The receptors stem from a man in his fifties or sixties who had recovered from COVID-19.

The rearrangement links TRBV12-5 to TRBJ2-5, with D perhaps matching TRBD2 (6 bases). Trimming took 0 bases from V and 2 from J, leaving 13 bases between them. Per the germline V gene, CDR1 is LGHNT and CDR2 is FRNRAP. The CDR3 length is 16 residues. CDR3: CASGLVMGGRQETQYF. CDR3 DNA: TGTGCTAGTGGTTTGGTAATGGGGGGTAGACAAGAGACCCAGTACTTC.

This clone was seen a single time. The chain couples TRBV6-5 to TRBJ2-5; TRBD2 matches at 12 bases. Germline V gene data show CDR1 as MNHEY and CDR2 as SVGAGI. The trim removed 0 bases at V and 4 bases at J, leaving 3 bases unmatched. This CDR3 region has 16 residues. The DNA of the CDR3 is TGTGCCAGCAGTTACTCGTCTAGCGGGGGGGTAGAGACCCAGTACTTC. It encodes CASSYSSSGGVETQYF.

In its sample, this clone was seen once. V gene TRBV7-2 combines with J gene TRBJ2-5; 7 bases match TRBD2. V was pared by 5 bases and J by 2 bases, with 11 bases of the junction left unmatched. The V gene's germline CDR1 is SGHTA and CDR2 FQGNSA. This CDR3 has 16 residues. For the CDR3, the DNA is TGTGCCAGCAGCCCCCTCTCTACGGGAGGTCAAGAGACCCAGTACTTC. Translated: CASSPLSTGGQETQYF.

As regards this clone: This sample also contains other DNA sequences that code for the same CDR3. The chain carries TRBV6-6 and TRBJ1-1, with D possibly TRBD1 on 6 matching bases. V shed 0 bases and J shed 4 bases, with 9 bases lying between them. From germline, CDR1 is MNHNY and CDR2 SVGAGI (reference sequence). This CDR3 has 14 amino acids. CDR3 region: CASSYSRGSTEAFF. CDR3 nucleotides: TGTGCCAGCAGTTACTCGAGGGGGAGCACTGAAGCTTTCTTT.

This clone has only a few counts. The rearrangement links TRBV25-1 to TRBJ1-1, with 7 bases lining up with TRBD1. There are 16 residues in the CDR3. V shed 5 bases and J 0 bases; nucleotides not matched to a gene: 9. The germline V gene has CDR1 MGHDK and CDR2 SYGVNS. In nucleotides, the CDR3 is TGTGCCAGCAGTCCCCGGGACAGTCGGGTGAACACTGAAGCTTTCTTT. Translation gives CASSPRDSRVNTEAFF.

The CDR3 loop reads CASSPLGVLNEQFF. The DNA for the CDR3 is TGTGCCAGCAGTCCCCTCGGGGTCCTCAATGAGCAGTTCTTC. The chain employs TRBV6-5 and TRBJ2-1, with D possibly matching TRBD2 (5 bases). The CDR3 is made up of 14 amino acids. V was shortened by 5 bases and J by 6 bases, with 14 bases between the two germline ends. CDR1 is MNHEY and CDR2 is SVGAGI in the germline V gene.

V gene TRBV6-2 or TRBV6-3 combines with J gene TRBJ2-7; a possible D gene is TRBD1 (6 bases). The germline V and J ends were trimmed by 2 bases and 3 bases, with 11 bases remaining between them. Germline V gene data show CDR1 as MNHEY and CDR2 as SVGEGT. This CDR3 is built from 14 residues. Here the CDR3 reads CASSYAGVGYEQYF. In DNA, the CDR3 is TGTGCCAGCAGTTACGCAGGGGTGGGCTACGAGCAGTACTTC.

This chain connects TRBV7-9 to TRBJ1-2, with 9 bases lining up with TRBD1. CDR1 SEHNR and CDR2 FQNEAQ come from the germline V gene (reference sequence). The V and J ends lost 3 bases and 8 bases, in that order; junction bases with no gene match: 4. This CDR3 has 13 amino acids. CDR3 coding DNA: TGTGCCAGCAGCTTGGGACAGGGTTTAGGCTACACCTTC. Translating gives CASSLGQGLGYTF.

The V gene is TRBV29-1, the J gene TRBJ1-2; no firm D call. V lost 4 bases, J lost 0 bases, and 15 bases lay in between. Germline V gene data show CDR1 as SQVTM and CDR2 as ANQGSEA. The CDR3 is made up of 15 amino acids. This CDR3 is CSVVIGGRANYGYTF. The CDR3 DNA reads as TGCAGCGTTGTAATTGGAGGGAGAGCTAACTATGGCTACACCTTC.

This chain links TRBV14 with TRBJ1-2, with D perhaps TRBD1 (6 bases). This CDR3 is built from 12 residues. Germline V gives CDR1 SGHDN, CDR2 FVKESK. V lost 4 bases and J 8 bases, leaving 11 bases between the germline ends. CDR3 region: CASSRDMEGYTF. Written as DNA, the CDR3 is TGTGCCAGCAGCCGGGACATGGAGGGCTACACCTTC.

The rearrangement uses TRBV7-9 and TRBJ2-3; 8 bases fit TRBD2. Looked up from germline, CDR1 is SEHNR and CDR2 is FQNEAQ (reference sequence). The CDR3 is 16 amino acids. The V and J ends lost 2 bases and 4 bases, in that order; junction bases with no gene match: 8. The CDR3 region has the DNA TGTGCCAGCAGCTTACAGGCCGGACTAGCTGCAGATACGCAGTATTTT. It specifies CASSLQAGLAADTQYF.

The chain combines TRBV4-3 with TRBJ1-3; TRBD1 aligns across 8 bases. CDR3 length equals 15 residues. Losses at the gene ends were 1 base for V and 3 bases for J; bases not matched to a gene: 2. In germline, CDR1 is LGHNA, CDR2 YSLEER. The DNA of the CDR3 is TGCGCCAGCAGCCAAGGGACAGGGTTTGGAAACACCATATATTTT. It codes for CASSQGTGFGNTIYF.

V gene TRBV2 combines with J gene TRBJ2-3; 9 nucleotides align to TRBD1. The CDR3 has 16 amino acids. Germline-derived CDR1 and CDR2 are SNHLY and FYNNEI. The ends lost 4 bases at V and 6 bases at J; junction bases unmatched: 11. The CDR3 DNA is TGTGCCAGCAGTGGTACAGGGGGCGCCGTTTTGGATACGCAGTATTTT. As protein: CASSGTGGAVLDTQYF.

This chain links TRBV19 with TRBJ2-1; 10 bases map to TRBD1. CDR3 length: 16 residues. J lost 6 bases, V lost 6 bases, and 11 bases had no gene match. Germline V gene lookup returns CDR1 LNHDA and CDR2 SQIVND (reference sequence). The CDR3 bases are TGTGCCAGTAGGAGACAGGGGGCTGGGGGCTTCAATGAGCAGTTCTTC. Its translation is CASRRQGAGGFNEQFF.

This clone occurred once. The chain couples TRBV12-3 or TRBV12-4 to TRBJ2-1; tentative D call: TRBD2 (5 bases). The length of the CDR3 is 13 residues. The V and J ends lost 3 bases and 8 bases respectively, with 11 bases between them. The CDR3 region is CASSFPGSDEQFF. CDR3 in DNA: TGTGCCAGCAGTTTTCCGGGGTCGGATGAGCAGTTCTTC.

The chain uses TRBV15 and TRBJ2-5; maybe TRBD1 (6 bases). CDR1 LNHNV and CDR2 YYDKDF come from the germline V gene (reference sequence). CDR3 length: 13 amino acids. The ends were cut back, 8 bases at V and 0 bases at J, with 10 bases in the middle. CDR3 sequence: CATGTGYQETQYF. The DNA for the CDR3 is TGTGCCACCGGCACAGGGTACCAAGAGACCCAGTACTTC.

This chain connects TRBV20-1 to TRBJ1-3; D is ambiguous. Germline loops: CDR1 DFQATT, CDR2 SNEGSKA (reference sequence). There are 13 residues in the CDR3. V was pared by 3 bases and J by 0 bases, with 6 bases between. The CDR3 spells CSASRDSGNTIYF. CDR3 sequence (DNA): TGCAGTGCTAGTCGGGACTCTGGAAACACCATATATTTT.

V usage is TRBV30 and J usage is TRBJ2-5; TRBD2 matches 11 bases. Per germline, CDR1 GTSNPN and CDR2 SVGIG (reference sequence). The CDR3 totals 12 residues. J lost 5 bases, V lost 8 bases, and 4 bases had no gene match. CDR3 bases: TGTGCCCATAGCGGGGGGGATGAGACCCAGTACTTC. Protein sequence: CAHSGGDETQYF. The complete variable domain, with remaining parts taken from reference TRBV30 and TRBJ2-5, reads SQTIHQWPATLVQPVGSPLSLECTVEGTSNPNLYWYRQAAGRGLQLLFYSVGIGQISSEVPQNLSASRPQDRQFILSSKKLLLSDSGFYLCAHSGGDETQYFGPGTRLLVL.

This chain uses TRBV6-6 with TRBJ2-7; D perhaps matches TRBD1 (5 bases). The CDR3 consists of 13 residues. The germline V gene encodes CDR1 MNHNY and CDR2 SVGAGI (reference sequence). Trimming cost V 2 bases and J 3 bases, with 8 bases left between them. The CDR3 protein is CASSYDSNYEQYF. The CDR3 DNA reads TGTGCCAGCAGTTACGACAGCAACTACGAGCAGTACTTC.

This clone appeared a single time. The V call is TRBV7-2, the J call TRBJ2-1; 16 bases map to TRBD2. The CDR3 covers 17 residues. Germline lookup yields CDR1 SGHTA and CDR2 FQGNSA. With V trimmed by 1 base and J by 4 bases, 1 base remained unmatched. This CDR3 reads CASSLVGLAGGYNEQFF. The DNA for the CDR3 is TGTGCCAGCAGCTTAGTGGGACTAGCGGGGGGGTACAATGAGCAGTTCTTC.

The CDR3 sequence: CASSPDSANTGELFF. DNA for the CDR3: TGCGCCAGCAGCCCGGACTCAGCGAACACCGGGGAGCTGTTTTTT. V usage is TRBV5-1 and J usage is TRBJ2-2; D possibly corresponds to TRBD2 (5 bases). CDR3 length: 15 residues. Germline V gene data show CDR1 as SGHRS and CDR2 as YFSETQ. V was trimmed by 4 bases and J by 0 bases, leaving 10 bases between them. Looking up the rest from reference TRBV5-1 and TRBJ2-2 gives the full variable domain: KAGVTQTPRYLIKTRGQQVTLSCSPISGHRSVSWYQQTPGQGLQFLFEYFSETQRNKGNFPGRFSGRQFSNSRSEMNVSTLELGDSALYLCASSPDSANTGELFFGEGSRLTVL.

This clone was observed a handful of times. The chain is built from TRBV7-9 and TRBJ2-7, with 8 bases lining up with TRBD2. Per germline, CDR1 SEHNR and CDR2 FQNEAQ (reference sequence). Trimming at V came to 5 bases and at J to 2 bases, leaving 11 bases not matched to a gene. The CDR3 consists of 16 residues. CDR3 region: CASSPNVAGYTYEQYF. The CDR3 DNA sequence: TGTGCCAGCAGCCCGAACGTAGCGGGGTATACCTACGAGCAGTACTTC.